The rows below give T cell receptor beta chains drawn from one sample of a study of T-cell reconstitution after alpha-beta-depleted transplantation in children. MiXCR was run by TCRdb on the PCR reads, yielding one entry per CDR3 protein. Of 440,000 or so distinct CDR3 sequences listed, 11% are singletons. Specimen: PBMCs from the stem cell graft donor, collected from the stem cell graft. These TCRs come from a human donor who donated a stem cell graft to a child with acute myeloid leukemia. Each CDR3 is given with its conserved first and last residue. A D gene is named only where the DNA matches it firmly. Clone size, where shown, is once, few, many, or a class for clones that have expanded.

D gene	clone size	J gene	V gene	CDR3 protein	CDR3 DNA
.	few	TRBJ1-4	TRBV3-1	CASSQRTPTNEKLFF	TGTGCCAGCAGCCAGAGGACCCCGACTAATGAAAAACTGTTTTTT
TRBD2	.	TRBJ2-1	TRBV5-1	CASSLGLAGERDNEQFF	TGCGCCAGCAGCCTGGGACTAGCGGGAGAGCGCGACAATGAGCAGTTCTTC
.	few	TRBJ1-6	TRBV20-1	CSAREGAGSPLHF	TGCAGTGCTAGAGAGGGGGCTGGCTCACCCCTCCACTTT
TRBD2	few	TRBJ2-3	TRBV6-5	CASSYLNSGGAPDTQYF	TGTGCCAGCAGTTACCTTAACAGCGGGGGGGCCCCAGATACGCAGTATTTT
TRBD2	.	TRBJ2-7	TRBV4-1	CASSPPGLAEQYF	TGCGCCAGCAGCCCCCCGGGACTAGCCGAGCAGTACTTC
.	many	TRBJ1-5	TRBV5-6	CASSPAGRNQPQHF	TGTGCCAGCAGCCCAGCGGGGCGGAATCAGCCCCAGCATTTT
TRBD2	few	TRBJ2-1	TRBV12-3/TRBV12-4	CASSFLAGGDEQFF	TGTGCCAGCAGTTTTCTAGCGGGGGGAGACGAGCAGTTCTTC
.	.	TRBJ1-1	TRBV12-3/TRBV12-4	CASRDPAGAFF	TGTGCCAGCAGAGACCCCGCTGGAGCTTTCTTT
.	.	TRBJ1-5	TRBV7-9	CASSLGTGTQNQPQHF	TGTGCCAGCAGCTTAGGCACCGGGACACAAAATCAGCCCCAGCATTTT
TRBD1	many	TRBJ2-5	TRBV29-1	CSVRQGAETQYF	TGCAGCGTACGACAGGGGGCTGAGACCCAGTACTTC
.	once	TRBJ2-1	TRBV7-9	CASSLPTDNEQFF	TGTGCCAGCAGCTTACCGACAGACAATGAGCAGTTCTTC
.	.	TRBJ1-6	TRBV6-1	CASSLQRSAWSPLHF	TGTGCCAGCAGTCTCCAGAGATCGGCTTGGTCACCCCTCCACTTT
.	few	TRBJ1-1	TRBV15	CATSRVGDNTEAFF	TGTGCCACCAGCAGAGTCGGGGATAACACTGAAGCTTTCTTT
TRBD2	few	TRBJ2-2	TRBV9	CASSVSGLAGGSGELFF	TGTGCCAGCAGCGTATCAGGTCTAGCGGGGGGGTCCGGGGAGCTGTTTTTT
TRBD1	few	TRBJ2-1	TRBV15	CATSKHRDRDNEQFF	TGTGCCACCAGCAAGCACCGGGACAGGGACAATGAGCAGTTCTTC
TRBD2	few	TRBJ2-5	TRBV20-1	CSASRQTLAHPQETQYF	TGCAGTGCTTCTCGACAGACACTAGCGCATCCCCAAGAGACCCAGTACTTC
TRBD2	.	TRBJ2-4	TRBV30	CAWSRGTSGTADIQYF	TGTGCCTGGAGTAGAGGGACTAGCGGTACCGCCGACATTCAGTACTTC
.	.	TRBJ2-1	TRBV25-1	CASSASAPSYNEQFF	TGTGCCAGCAGTGCTAGCGCGCCTTCCTACAATGAGCAGTTCTTC
.	.	TRBJ2-1	TRBV6-2/TRBV6-3	CASTADYNEQFF	TGTGCCAGCACCGCAGACTACAATGAGCAGTTCTTC
.	.	TRBJ1-2	TRBV5-1	CASSWTADNYGYTF	TGCGCCAGCAGCTGGACAGCCGATAACTATGGCTACACCTTC
.	few	TRBJ2-3	TRBV3-1	CASSEGRSTDTQYF	TGTGCCAGCAGCGAAGGACGGAGCACAGATACGCAGTATTTT
.	many	TRBJ2-2	TRBV6-2/TRBV6-3	CASSLRTVNTGELFF	TGTGCCAGCAGTTTGCGGACAGTGAACACCGGGGAGCTGTTTTTT
TRBD1	many	TRBJ1-5	TRBV12-3/TRBV12-4	CASSPTGGNQPQHF	TGTGCCAGCAGCCCGACAGGGGGGAATCAGCCCCAGCATTTT
TRBD2	many	TRBJ2-2	TRBV6-2/TRBV6-3	CASSLAVLGELFF	TGTGCCAGCAGTCTAGCGGTCCTCGGGGAGCTGTTTTTT
TRBD1	.	TRBJ1-2	TRBV12-3/TRBV12-4	CASNQGADYGYTF	TGTGCCAGCAACCAGGGGGCCGACTATGGCTACACCTTC
.	many	TRBJ1-1	TRBV7-6	CASSSELGNTEAFF	TGTGCCAGCAGCTCGGAATTGGGGAACACTGAAGCTTTCTTT
.	few	TRBJ2-1	TRBV20-1	CSASYQGDEQFF	TGCAGTGCTAGTTACCAGGGTGATGAGCAGTTCTTC
.	few	TRBJ1-2	TRBV6-1	CASNEGTGGGYTF	TGTGCCAGCAACGAGGGGACCGGGGGCGGCTACACCTTC
TRBD1	few	TRBJ1-1	TRBV6-1	CASSDPGTGEAEAFF	TGTGCCAGCAGTGACCCCGGGACAGGGGAGGCTGAAGCTTTCTTT
TRBD2	few	TRBJ2-2	TRBV12-3/TRBV12-4	CASSSGGSHTGELFF	TGTGCCAGCAGTTCGGGGGGGTCCCACACCGGGGAGCTGTTTTTT